This T cell receptor (beta chain) was sequenced during a study of OX40 agonist ivuxolimab in advanced cancers. At the level of the study: All patients had ivuxolimab intravenously every 2 weeks at 0.01 to 10 mg/kg. With a range of about 23 to 85, age averaged about 58 years, and 75% to 90% were male.

General study points: Among the nonresponders, some also had low normalized T-cell clonal expansion.

The data were produced by immunoSEQ multiplex PCR, yet TCRdb's version contains in-frame clones alone and is incomplete. This table has roughly 18,000 clones, around 69% appearing once. With respect to this clone: Its antigen is as yet unknown.

Sample: CD4+ or CD8+ T cells sorted from blood, taken in a trial of the OX40 agonist ivuxolimab. The receptor was derived from an adult with an advanced solid tumor such as melanoma, head and neck, liver or kidney cancer.

The CDR3 protein is CASSDGQGYQPQHF. In DNA form, the CDR3 reads TGTGCCAGCAGCGACGGACAGGGCTATCAGCCCCAGCATTTT. The chain is built from TRBV5-5 and TRBJ1-5, with TRBD1 identical over 8 bases. The junction had 5 bases not matched to a gene; V was cut back by 4 bases and J by 5 bases. The germline gives CDR1 SGHKS, CDR2 YYEKEE (reference sequence). There are 14 residues in the CDR3. The variable domain in full, completed from reference TRBV5-5 and TRBJ1-5, reads DAGVTQSPTHLIKTRGQQVTLRCSPISGHKSVSWYQQVLGQGPQFIFQYYEKEERGRGNFPDRFSARQFPNYSSELNVNALLLGDSALYLCASSDGQGYQPQHFGDGTRLSIL.